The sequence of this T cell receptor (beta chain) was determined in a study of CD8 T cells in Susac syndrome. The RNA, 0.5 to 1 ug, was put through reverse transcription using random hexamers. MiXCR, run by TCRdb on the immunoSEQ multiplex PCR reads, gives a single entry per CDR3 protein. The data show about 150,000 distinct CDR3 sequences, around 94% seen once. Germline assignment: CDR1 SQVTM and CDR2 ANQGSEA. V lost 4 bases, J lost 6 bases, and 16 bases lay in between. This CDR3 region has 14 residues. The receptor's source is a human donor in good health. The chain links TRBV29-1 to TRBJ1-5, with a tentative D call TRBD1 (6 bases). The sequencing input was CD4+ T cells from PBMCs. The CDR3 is CSVAAGGGSQPQHF. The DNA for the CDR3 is TGCAGCGTTGCCGCGGGAGGGGGTAGTCAGCCCCAGCATTTT.